The clone carrying this T cell receptor (beta chain) showed up many times. Stated time point: blood at routine non-recurrence follow-up after resection. Whole RNA obtained from tumor, nontumor lung or frozen PBMC underwent sequencing without sorting. The sample is drawn from a study of spatial heterogeneity in lung cancer. Overall study context: Untreated early-stage non-small cell lung cancer patients, 70 to 85 in total, were the donors. When follow-up PBMC samples existed, they were sequenced (at a median of about 24 months after resection). More beta-chain than alpha-chain sequences were consistently detected.

All TCR cDNA molecules were individually tagged with a unique molecular identifier. TCRdb processed the 5' RACE reads anew with MiXCR; each CDR3 protein has one entry. The table includes around 110,000 distinct CDR3 sequences, less than 15% detected once. V lost 0 bases, J lost 6 bases, and 1 base stayed unmatched. The germline V gene encodes CDR1 MNHEY and CDR2 SVGAGI. The CDR3 has 13 residues. The sequence was collected from a male donor with early-stage non-small cell lung cancer. This sequence joins TRBV6-5 and TRBJ2-5; 7 bases fit TRBD2. The sequencing used PBMCs, collected at follow-up. The CDR3 sequence is CASSYSGGKTQYF. DNA for the CDR3: TGTGCCAGCAGTTACTCGGGGGGGAAGACCCAGTACTTC.